A selection of T cell receptor beta chains follows, all from one sample in a study of CD8 T cells in ankylosing spondylitis. One entry per CDR3 protein results from TCRdb running MiXCR on the 5' RACE reads. The sample consists of 150,000 or so distinct CDR3 sequences, around 16% of them appearing once. Sequenced material: blood, either unsorted or a sorted T cell fraction (not recorded which). All receptors derive from a male donor with ankylosing spondylitis or in good health (not recorded which). Both conserved end residues are part of each CDR3. The order of the fields is J gene, V gene, clone size, D gene, CDR3 protein, CDR3 DNA. The D gene is left open where the match is weak. Clone size is given for some rows only: seen once, a few or many times, or a class if the clone is expanded.

>TRBJ2-3|TRBV15|many|NA
CATSRVGSGGGKDTQYF
TGTGCCACCAGCAGAGTAGGTAGCGGAGGCGGCAAAGATACGCAGTATTTT
>TRBJ1-3|TRBV5-1|NA|NA
CASSSEGNTIYF
TGCGCCAGCAGCTCAGAAGGAAACACCATATATTTT
>TRBJ1-2|TRBV19|NA|NA
CASSIGIAYGYTF
TGTGCCAGTAGTATTGGGATAGCGTATGGCTACACCTTC
>TRBJ2-3|TRBV5-6|many|NA
CASSLADVDTDTQYF
TGTGCCAGCAGCTTGGCGGACGTGGACACAGATACGCAGTATTTT
>TRBJ2-7|TRBV29-1|many|TRBD2
CSVEGLAGVTYEQYF
TGCAGCGTGGAAGGACTAGCGGGAGTCACCTACGAGCAGTACTTC
>TRBJ2-7|TRBV20-1|many|NA
CSAGRTYEQYF
TGCAGTGCTGGTCGGACTTACGAGCAGTACTTC
>TRBJ1-1|TRBV20-1|NA|NA
CSARVQTTNTEAFF
TGCAGTGCTAGGGTTCAAACTACGAACACTGAAGCTTTCTTT
>TRBJ2-1|TRBV3-1|many|TRBD2
CASSQEGLALVNEQFF
TGTGCCAGCAGCCAAGAAGGACTAGCCTTGGTCAATGAGCAGTTCTTC
>TRBJ1-6|TRBV28|few|NA
CASSFRASYNSPLHF
TGTGCCAGCAGTTTCCGGGCCTCCTATAATTCACCCCTCCACTTT
>TRBJ1-1|TRBV10-3|NA|NA
CAISEYLEGLNTEAFF
TGTGCCATCAGTGAATATCTTGAGGGGTTGAACACTGAAGCTTTCTTT
>TRBJ1-5|TRBV20-1|NA|NA
CSARSGNQPQHF
TGCAGTGCTAGATCAGGCAATCAGCCCCAGCATTTT
>TRBJ2-6|TRBV5-1|NA|TRBD1
CASTEDRGNRRVNVLTF
TGCGCCAGCACCGAAGACAGGGGTAATCGGAGGGTCAACGTCCTGACTTTC
>TRBJ2-7|TRBV28|few|NA
CASNTPGGTNYEQYF
TGTGCCAGCAATACTCCAGGGGGGACAAACTACGAGCAGTACTTC
>TRBJ2-3|TRBV15|few|NA
CATGRGPDTQYF
TGTGCCACCGGCAGGGGACCAGATACGCAGTATTTT
>TRBJ1-1|TRBV28|NA|TRBD1
CASTQGDRGGTEAFF
TGTGCCAGCACCCAAGGTGACAGGGGGGGCACTGAAGCTTTCTTT
>TRBJ2-1|TRBV2|few|NA
CASRVGGSYNEQFF
TGTGCCAGCAGGGTGGGGGGCTCCTACAATGAGCAGTTCTTC
>TRBJ2-2|TRBV10-2|many|TRBD2
CASSGLAGGPVAGELFF
TGCGCCAGCAGCGGACTAGCGGGAGGGCCGGTGGCCGGGGAGCTGTTTTTT
>TRBJ1-2|TRBV4-2|NA|NA
CASSQDESGGIGYTF
TGTGCCAGCAGCCAAGACGAATCAGGCGGAATCGGCTACACCTTC
>TRBJ2-5|TRBV6-4|NA|NA
CASYRRGWQETQYF
TGTGCCAGCTATAGGAGGGGATGGCAAGAGACCCAGTACTTC
>TRBJ2-3|TRBV20-1|many|NA
CSVAGQNADTQYF
TGCAGTGTCGCGGGGCAGAACGCAGATACGCAGTATTTT
>TRBJ1-1|TRBV11-3|few|NA
CASSLGAQGAEAFF
TGTGCCAGCAGCTTAGGGGCCCAGGGTGCTGAAGCTTTCTTT
>TRBJ2-1|TRBV7-9|NA|NA
CASGHRDKSHEKFF
TGTGCCAGCGGCCACCGGGACAAGTCCCATGAGAAGTTCTTC
>TRBJ2-7|TRBV20-1|many|NA
CSAKRELEQYF
TGCAGTGCTAAACGGGAGTTAGAGCAGTACTTC
>TRBJ2-1|TRBV6-1|many|TRBD1
CASSEEDRGAYNEQFF
TGTGCCAGCAGTGAAGAGGACAGGGGAGCGTACAATGAGCAGTTCTTC
>TRBJ2-7|TRBV5-1|many|NA
CASSFDRPEEQYF
TGCGCCAGCAGCTTCGACAGGCCCGAAGAGCAGTACTTC
>TRBJ2-2|TRBV5-5|many|NA
CASSWIRGRYTGELFF
TGTGCCAGCAGCTGGATACGGGGGCGGTACACCGGGGAGCTGTTTTTT
>TRBJ2-5|TRBV6-4|few|NA
CASRTQYQETQYF
TGTGCCAGCAGGACACAGTACCAAGAGACCCAGTACTTC
>TRBJ2-2|TRBV7-3|NA|NA
CASSVGGNTGELFF
TGTGCCAGCAGCGTAGGGGGGAACACCGGGGAGCTGTTTTTT
>TRBJ2-5|TRBV20-1|NA|TRBD2
CSAPTSGRRETQYF
TGCAGTGCTCCAACTAGCGGGAGAAGGGAGACCCAGTACTTC
>TRBJ2-3|TRBV18|few|NA
CASSLLAASSTDTQYF
TGTGCCAGCTCCCTTCTAGCAGCTTCTAGCACAGATACGCAGTATTTT